This T cell receptor (beta chain) was obtained from a study of blood T cell repertoires in COVID-19. Study-level information: The United States, Italy and Spain were the sources of the acute and convalescent COVID-19 samples.

Looked up from germline, CDR1 is KGHDR and CDR2 is SFDVKD. The V end lost 4 bases, the J end lost 0 bases, and 6 bases lay between the germline ends. This CDR3 has 14 amino acids. Cohort 3 donors were reported recovered after two negative PCRs, clearance, or symptom resolution. Original data processing: From reference gene primer amplification, estimates of nucleated cell counts were derived. Measured with immunoSEQ multiplex PCR; TCRdb has only the in-frame clones, and not every one. V, J and clone size are those of that table, while D and trimming were read from the DNA. Of approximately 490,000 clones listed, less than 90% are singletons.

Sample: PBMCs or T cells enriched from blood (not recorded which). The receptor was isolated from a woman aged 60-75 years who had recovered from COVID-19. The chain uses TRBV24-1 and TRBJ1-5; D ambiguous. The CDR3 here is CATSEGSSNQPQHF. In DNA form, the CDR3 reads TGTGCCACCAGTGAGGGCAGTAGCAATCAGCCCCAGCATTTT.